These T cell receptor beta chains were read from a single sample in a study of blood T cell repertoires in COVID-19. Clones were sequenced by immunoSEQ multiplex PCR, and TCRdb holds only the in-frame ones, with some missing. Here the sample spans over 85,000 clones, 70% to 90% being singletons. Material: peripheral blood. The receptor set was obtained from a man between 65 and 80 years old with acute or convalescent COVID-19. CDR3s include the opening cysteine and the closing phenylalanine or tryptophan. The order of the fields is D gene, V gene, clone size, J gene, CDR3 DNA, CDR3 protein. D genes are given only for firm matches. Clone size appears in some rows only: once, few, many, or a class for an expanded clone.

.	TRBV28	few	TRBJ1-5	TGTGCCAGCAGCCCGGGAACCCGCAATCAGCCCCAGCATTTT	CASSPGTRNQPQHF
.	TRBV19	once	TRBJ2-3	TGTGCCAGTAGTAAGACTAGTCTATGGACGACAGATACGCAGTATTTT	CASSKTSLWTTDTQYF
TRBD1	TRBV28	.	TRBJ2-2	TGTGCCAGCAGCCTTGACAGGGGGGACACCGGGGAGCTGTTTTTT	CASSLDRGDTGELFF
TRBD1	TRBV2	few	TRBJ1-5	TGTGCCAGCAGTGGTTGGACAGGGTCGAGCAATCAGCCCCAGCATTTT	CASSGWTGSSNQPQHF
TRBD2	TRBV5-1	.	TRBJ2-5	TGCGCCAGCGCGAAGCAGCGGGGGGGTGGAGAGACCCAGTACTTC	CASAKQRGGGETQYF
.	TRBV19	.	TRBJ1-5	TGTGCCAGTAGATTGGGTAACAGCTACAATCAGCCCCAGCATTTT	CASRLGNSYNQPQHF
TRBD1	TRBV7-9	once	TRBJ2-7	TGTGCCAGCAGCCTAAGGACAGGGGCAGCCTACGAGCAGTACTTC	CASSLRTGAAYEQYF
.	TRBV19	few	TRBJ2-3	TGTGCCAGTAGTGCCGTGAGGGCGGATACGCAGTATTTT	CASSAVRADTQYF
.	TRBV28	.	TRBJ1-1	TGTGCCAGCGCCGAAGGGGGGGGGCTTACTGAAGCTTTCTTT	CASAEGGGLTEAFF
.	TRBV10-3	.	TRBJ1-5	TGTGCCATCACCGACGGAGATCAGCCCCAGCATTTT	CAITDGDQPQHF
TRBD2	TRBV28	.	TRBJ2-3	TGTGCCAGCAGGGGGGGACTAGCGGCCGCAGATACGCAGTATTTT	CASRGGLAAADTQYF
.	TRBV5-6	once	TRBJ1-1	TGTGCCAGCAGCTTGGTCGCGTCATCTGAAGCTTTCTTT	CASSLVASSEAFF
TRBD1	TRBV24-1	.	TRBJ1-1	TGTGCCACCAGTGATTTCGGCGGGACAGGGGGCACCCTGAGAAAGCTTTTCTTT	CATSDFGGTGGTLRKLFF
TRBD2	TRBV6-2/TRBV6-3	.	TRBJ2-1	TGTGCCAGCAGTTATCTAAGCGGGGGGGCCGGGCAGTTCTTC	CASSYLSGGAGQFF
.	TRBV5-1	.	TRBJ1-2	TGCGCCAGCAGCTTGGAGGGGGTGCATAACTATGGCTACACCTTC	CASSLEGVHNYGYTF
TRBD1	TRBV2	.	TRBJ2-5	TGTGCCAGCAGCAACAGCAGGGGGCGAGAGACCCAGTACTTC	CASSNSRGRETQYF
TRBD1	TRBV28	.	TRBJ1-5	TGTGCCAGCAGCCAGGAACAGGGGCGAATGAGCAATCAGCCCCAGCATTTT	CASSQEQGRMSNQPQHF
.	TRBV5-4	.	TRBJ2-1	TGTGCCAGCAGCTTGGCGGCAGAGTCGAGGGTCCGGGAGTTCTTC	CASSLAAESRVREFF
.	TRBV10-3	.	TRBJ2-5	TGTGCCATCAGTGAGGGTAGTTTCCAAGAGACCCAGTACTTC	CAISEGSFQETQYF
.	TRBV3-1/TRBV3-2	.	TRBJ1-2	TGTGCCAGCAGCCCCGATCGGGGTGGCTACACCTTC	CASSPDRGGYTF
TRBD1	TRBV5-1	.	TRBJ1-2	TGCGCCAGCAGACCAATTGACAGGGGGACTGCCTATGGCTACACCTTC	CASRPIDRGTAYGYTF
TRBD1	TRBV28	.	TRBJ1-5	TGTGCCAGCGGGGCGGAAACAGGGGGGGACAATCAGCCCCAGCATTTT	CASGAETGGDNQPQHF
.	TRBV29-1	.	TRBJ1-4	TGCAGCGCCCGCTCGGGGGGGACTAATGAAAAACTGTTTTTT	CSARSGGTNEKLFF
.	TRBV6-5	.	TRBJ2-3	TGTGCCTCGCGTTTGGGGGGGCAAACAGATACGCAGTATTTT	CASRLGGQTDTQYF
.	TRBV12-3/TRBV12-4	.	TRBJ1-2	TGTGCCAGCAGTTTATGGGACTTAGGTGGCTACACCTTC	CASSLWDLGGYTF
.	TRBV18	.	TRBJ1-5	TGTGCCAGCTCACCATCAGGGTTGGGTCAGCCCCAGCATTTT	CASSPSGLGQPQHF
.	TRBV5-4	.	TRBJ2-1	TGTGCCAGCAGCTTGTTCCCCGAGAATGAGCAGTTCTTC	CASSLFPENEQFF
.	TRBV5-4	.	TRBJ1-4	TGTGCCAGCAGCTTGGGAGGCCAGGGGCAAGAAAAACTGTTTTTT	CASSLGGQGQEKLFF
TRBD1	TRBV19	.	TRBJ1-6	TGTGCCAGAACCGGGACAGGGAGGAATTCACCCCTCCACTTT	CARTGTGRNSPLHF
.	TRBV2	.	TRBJ1-2	TGTGCCAGCAGTCCAGGACATACCTATGGCTACACCTTC	CASSPGHTYGYTF
TRBD1	TRBV4-1	.	TRBJ1-6	TGCGCCAGCAGTGCCACCGGGACAGAGAATTCACCCCTCCACTTT	CASSATGTENSPLHF